Listed here are 16 T cell receptor beta chains from one sample, sequenced in a study of cytomegalovirus exposure and HLA in healthy donors. PCR employed 60 Vbeta and 13 Jbeta primers. Profiled with immunoSEQ multiplex PCR; TCRdb holds only in-frame clones, not every one. The sample records about 250,000 clones, 72% being singletons. Sequencing input: PBMCs. Receptors originate from a female donor in good health and CMV-seronegative.

The genes are TRBV6-4 and TRBJ2-1; D is perhaps TRBD2 (6 bases). From germline, CDR1 is MRHNA and CDR2 SNTAGT. The CDR3 runs 18 residues. V was cut by 0 bases and J by 2 bases, with 17 bases left in between. The CDR3 DNA reads as TGTGCCAGCAGTGACTCAGGGACGGGAGTGACAGCCTACAATGAGCAGTTCTTC. Its translation: CASSDSGTGVTAYNEQFF.

V gene TRBV15 combines with J gene TRBJ1-5; TRBD1 matches 8 bases. There are 16 residues in the CDR3. J was trimmed by 6 bases and V by 1 base; bases with no gene match: 8. CDR1 is LNHNV and CDR2 is YYDKDF in the germline V gene (reference sequence). The CDR3 loop reads CATSRGGTGMAQPQHF. CDR3 nucleotides: TGTGCCACCAGCAGAGGGGGGACAGGAATGGCTCAGCCCCAGCATTTT. Drawing the rest from reference TRBV15 and TRBJ1-5, the complete variable domain is DAMVIQNPRYQVTQFGKPVTLSCSQTLNHNVMYWYQQKSSQAPKLLFHYYDKDFNNEADTPDNFQSRRPNTSFCFLDIRSPGLGDTAMYLCATSRGGTGMAQPQHFGDGTRLSIL.

The chain employs TRBV13 and TRBJ2-4, with 9 bases aligning to TRBD1. The junction had 11 bases not matched to a gene; V was cut back by 8 bases and J by 3 bases. CDR3 length: 16 residues. CDR1 PRHDT and CDR2 FYEKMQ come from the germline V gene (reference sequence). CDR3 region: CASLPGQGEGKNIQYF. The CDR3, as DNA: TGTGCCAGCCTCCCGGGACAGGGTGAGGGCAAAAACATTCAGTACTTC.

This clone appeared a few times. The chain combines TRBV7-9 with TRBJ2-7; tentative D call: TRBD2 (5 bases). V lost 4 bases and J 2 bases, leaving 18 bases between the germline ends. The CDR3 has 16 residues. The germline V gene has CDR1 SEHNR and CDR2 FQNEAQ (reference sequence). CDR3 sequence reads: CASSSDYAEPTYEQYF. The CDR3, as DNA: TGTGCCAGCAGCTCTGACTACGCTGAACCGACCTACGAGCAGTACTTC.

This rearrangement joins TRBV5-1 to TRBJ2-5; 10 positions agree with TRBD2. The length of the CDR3 is 16 residues. Germline values: CDR1 SGHRS, CDR2 YFSETQ. J lost 5 bases, V lost 4 bases, and 11 bases had no gene match. The CDR3 reads CASSMGTSDQGETQYF. For the CDR3, the DNA is TGCGCCAGCAGCATGGGGACTAGCGATCAGGGGGAGACCCAGTACTTC. The full variable domain, its missing parts supplied by reference TRBV5-1 and TRBJ2-5, is KAGVTQTPRYLIKTRGQQVTLSCSPISGHRSVSWYQQTPGQGLQFLFEYFSETQRNKGNFPGRFSGRQFSNSRSEMNVSTLELGDSALYLCASSMGTSDQGETQYFGPGTRLLVL.

This chain joins TRBV29-1 and TRBJ2-7; TRBD2 is a possible D gene (5 bases). Looked up from germline, CDR1 is SQVTM and CDR2 is ANQGSEA. The CDR3 is 14 amino acids. V lost 4 bases and J 2 bases, leaving 15 bases between the germline ends. CDR3 in DNA: TGCAGCGTTGCTCTTCCGGACTCTGCCTACGAGCAGTACTTC. Amino acids: CSVALPDSAYEQYF.

This rearrangement joins TRBV7-2 to TRBJ1-5; D is uncertain. The CDR3 is 14 residues long. Trimming removed 2 bases at V and 1 base at J, with 6 bases between. Germline CDR1 reads SGHTA; CDR2 reads FQGNSA. In DNA, the CDR3 is TGTGCCAGCAGCTTACGGTACAGCAATCAGCCCCAGCATTTT. It yields the protein CASSLRYSNQPQHF.

This chain uses TRBV19 with TRBJ2-7; 7 bases map to TRBD1. This CDR3 has 15 residues. Trimming cost V 4 bases and J 3 bases; bases outside gene matches: 9. Per germline, CDR1 LNHDA and CDR2 SQIVND (reference sequence). The CDR3 nucleotides are TGTGCCAGTAGTACCCAAGGCAGGGGGTACTACGAGCAGTACTTC. Protein sequence: CASSTQGRGYYEQYF. The full variable domain, in which reference TRBV19 and TRBJ2-7 provide the parts outside the CDR3, is DGGITQSPKYLFRKEGQNVTLSCEQNLNHDAMYWYRQDPGQGLRLIYYSQIVNDFQKGDIAEGYSVSREKKESFPLTVTSAQKNPTAFYLCASSTQGRGYYEQYFGPGTRLTVT.

The rearrangement uses TRBV20-1 and TRBJ2-1; TRBD2 aligns across 8 bases. Trimming at V came to 6 bases and at J to 10 bases, leaving 5 bases not matched to a gene. The germline CDR1 and CDR2 sequences are DFQATT and SNEGSKA (reference sequence). The CDR3 has 11 residues. CDR3 in DNA: TGCAGTGCCCGGGGGGGACCAGAGCAGTTCTTC. Translated, it gives CSARGGPEQFF.

This chain links TRBV6-1 with TRBJ2-7, with D tentatively TRBD1 (6 bases). V was trimmed by 4 bases and J by 5 bases, leaving 12 bases between them. Germline V gene data show CDR1 as MNHNS and CDR2 as SASEGT. The CDR3 consists of 13 residues. The DNA for the CDR3 is TGTGCCAGCAGTGGACGACAGGACCACGAGCAGTACTTC. This codes for CASSGRQDHEQYF.

CDR3 protein: CASNYQGNTEAFF. In DNA, the CDR3 is TGTGCCAGTAACTACCAGGGGAACACTGAAGCTTTCTTT. The chain is built from TRBV19 and TRBJ1-1; possible D gene TRBD1, 5 bases. The CDR3 consists of 13 residues. Germline values: CDR1 LNHDA, CDR2 SQIVND (reference sequence). Trimming took 7 bases from V and 1 from J, leaving 10 bases between them.

The chain employs TRBV10-1 and TRBJ2-7; tentative D call: TRBD2 (5 bases). V was shortened by 4 bases and J by 3 bases, with 10 bases between the two germline ends. This CDR3 contains 13 residues. The germline V gene has CDR1 WNHNN and CDR2 SYGVQD (reference sequence). The CDR3 region has the DNA TGCGCCAGCAGTGGGGGTCGGGACTACGAGCAGTACTTC. Amino acid sequence: CASSGGRDYEQYF.

This clone came up a few times. This chain connects TRBV6-1 to TRBJ1-1; tentatively, D is TRBD1 (5 bases). This CDR3 spans 11 amino acids. V was pared by 4 bases and J by 7 bases, with 7 bases between. CDR1 is MNHNS and CDR2 is SASEGT in the germline V gene. In DNA form, the CDR3 reads TGTGCCAGCAGTGCAGGGATTGAAGCTTTCTTT. Translation: CASSAGIEAFF.

This clone was counted a few times. The CDR3 DNA is TGTGCCAGCAGATCGAATCGGCTAGATTATGAGCAGTTCTTC. Protein product: CASRSNRLDYEQFF. The J gene is TRBJ2-1, the V gene TRBV11-3; no definite D call. Germline CDR1 is SGHNT and CDR2 is YENEEA. This CDR3 contains 14 residues. V was clipped by 6 bases and J by 8 bases, with 17 bases between them.

This sequence joins TRBV28 and TRBJ2-1; 8 nucleotides line up with TRBD2. CDR1 and CDR2 (germline): MDHEN, SYDVKM. This CDR3 region has 16 residues. V was clipped by 4 bases and J by 4 bases; unmatched bases: 9. CDR3 nucleotide sequence: TGTGCCAGCAGTTCTCGGGGGGGACTATCATACAATGAGCAGTTCTTC. It encodes CASSSRGGLSYNEQFF.

The V gene is TRBV6-5, the J gene TRBJ1-1, with D unclear. V lost 5 bases and J 4 bases, leaving 11 bases between the germline ends. Per germline, CDR1 MNHEY and CDR2 SVGAGI. This CDR3 region has 13 residues. The CDR3 spells CASSPDRGTEAFF. Here the CDR3 DNA reads TGTGCCAGCAGTCCCGATCGGGGCACTGAAGCTTTCTTT.